The 29 T cell receptor beta chains below were found in one sample sequenced in a study of T cell changes during pregnancy in multiple sclerosis. Produced via immunoSEQ multiplex PCR; TCRdb's table is partial and in-frame only. The top ten clones hold roughly 0.91% of a sample with 93,000 or so clones, about 91% of them seen once. This specimen consisted of peripheral blood, obtained before pregnancy. These receptors were taken from a female donor with multiple sclerosis, enrolled in a pregnancy study.

The chain employs TRBV7-9 and TRBJ2-3; D unclear. The ends were cut back, 0 bases at V and 2 bases at J, with 9 bases in the middle. Germline CDR1 reads SEHNR; CDR2 reads FQNEAQ (reference sequence). The CDR3 contains 15 residues. The CDR3 protein is CASSLASGYTDTQYF. CDR3 DNA: TGTGCCAGCAGCTTAGCGAGTGGTTACACAGATACGCAGTATTTT.

The chain uses TRBV19 and TRBJ2-7; a possible D gene is TRBD2 (8 bases). The germline V gene encodes CDR1 LNHDA and CDR2 SQIVND (reference sequence). The V and J ends lost 3 bases and 7 bases respectively, with 19 bases between them. The CDR3 extends over 15 amino acids. CDR3 bases: TGTGCCAGTAGTATCCCGGGAGGGGGCCCTTTGGAGCAGTACTTC. Translating it yields CASSIPGGGPLEQYF.

The chain carries TRBV5-1 and TRBJ2-3, with no clear D. Germline V gives CDR1 SGHRS, CDR2 YFSETQ. Trimming pared 0 bases from V and 2 bases from J, leaving 4 bases between. This CDR3 has 13 amino acids. The CDR3 is CASSLGATDTQYF. For the CDR3, the DNA is TGCGCCAGCAGCTTGGGAGCCACAGATACGCAGTATTTT.

This clone has more than one count but fewer than ten. The rearrangement joins TRBV2 to TRBJ2-7; the match to TRBD2 covers 7 bases. The V gene end was trimmed by 7 bases and the J gene end by 4 bases; junction bases not matched to a gene: 7. The CDR3 has 13 residues. Germline-derived CDR1 and CDR2 are SNHLY and FYNNEI. In nucleotides, the CDR3 is TGTGCCAGCAACAAGCGGGGCCAGTACGAGCAGTACTTC. This codes for CASNKRGQYEQYF.

The chain has TRBV7-8 and TRBJ2-7; 9 positions agree with TRBD1. The germline gives CDR1 SGHVS, CDR2 FQNEAQ. V lost 6 bases, J lost 3 bases, and 9 bases stayed unmatched. This CDR3 spans 15 amino acids. CDR3 bases: TGTGCCAGCAGTCCCGGGACAGGGAAACTCTACGAGCAGTACTTC. Translation gives CASSPGTGKLYEQYF.

V and J are TRBV4-1 and TRBJ1-6; TRBD1 aligns across 7 bases. This CDR3 has 16 residues. The trim removed 3 bases at V and 13 bases at J, leaving 15 bases unmatched. Germline loops: CDR1 MGHRA, CDR2 YSYEKL. The CDR3: CASSQPTGTALLPLHF. The CDR3 DNA reads TGCGCCAGCAGCCAGCCTACCGGGACAGCGCTTTTGCCCCTCCACTTT.

This clone was detected once. The V gene is TRBV5-1, the J gene TRBJ2-3; 8 bases align to TRBD1. Per germline, CDR1 SGHRS and CDR2 YFSETQ. V trimming: 0 bases; J trimming: 2 bases; junction bases outside the gene matches: 8. The CDR3 runs to 17 residues. The CDR3 DNA is TGCGCCAGCAGCTTGGTGGGTGGGACAGGCCCCACAGATACGCAGTATTTT. Protein product: CASSLVGGTGPTDTQYF.

The chain carries TRBV5-1 and TRBJ2-7; TRBD1 is a possible D gene (5 bases). With 0 bases removed from V and 3 bases from J, the gap between germline ends came to 10 bases. Germline CDR1 is SGHRS and CDR2 is YFSETQ. The CDR3 runs to 14 residues. The CDR3: CASSLDQGNYEQYF. CDR3 in DNA: TGCGCCAGCAGCTTGGATCAGGGCAACTACGAGCAGTACTTC. Drawing the rest from reference TRBV5-1 and TRBJ2-7, the complete variable domain is KAGVTQTPRYLIKTRGQQVTLSCSPISGHRSVSWYQQTPGQGLQFLFEYFSETQRNKGNFPGRFSGRQFSNSRSEMNVSTLELGDSALYLCASSLDQGNYEQYFGPGTRLTVT.

The rearrangement uses TRBV15 and TRBJ2-1, with D possibly being TRBD1 (5 bases). Trimming took 0 bases from V and 5 from J, leaving 8 bases between them. This CDR3 contains 14 residues. CDR1 and CDR2 (germline): LNHNV, YYDKDF (reference sequence). The CDR3 is CATSRDQGNNEQFF. CDR3 sequence (DNA): TGTGCCACCAGCAGAGATCAGGGAAACAATGAGCAGTTCTTC.

This chain uses TRBV5-6 with TRBJ1-3; weak D call: TRBD1 (6 bases). The CDR3 length is 14 residues. V was trimmed by 1 base and J by 6 bases, leaving 11 bases between them. Germline values: CDR1 SGHDT, CDR2 YYEEEE. This chain's CDR3 is CASSLTRGENTIYF. As DNA, the CDR3 is TGTGCCAGCAGCTTGACCAGGGGAGAAAACACCATATATTTT.

This clone was seen a handful of times. The rearrangement uses TRBV2 and TRBJ2-7; 9 bases are a match to TRBD2. J lost 3 bases, V lost 4 bases, and 7 bases had no gene match. The CDR3 is 15 residues long. CDR1 is SNHLY and CDR2 is FYNNEI in the germline V gene. The CDR3 DNA is TGTGCCAGCAGTGGTCCCGGACTAGCGTTCTACGAGCAGTACTTC. Its translation is CASSGPGLAFYEQYF. Full variable domain (rest looked up from reference TRBV2 and TRBJ2-7): EPEVTQTPSHQVTQMGQEVILRCVPISNHLYFYWYRQILGQKVEFLVSFYNNEISEKSEIFDDQFSVERPDGSNFTLKIRSTKLEDSAMYFCASSGPGLAFYEQYFGPGTRLTVT.

The chain employs TRBV28 and TRBJ2-2; perhaps TRBD2 as D (6 bases). Trimming left V 8 bases short and J 9 bases short, with 13 bases between. CDR3 size: 12 residues. The germline V gene encodes CDR1 MDHEN and CDR2 SYDVKM. The CDR3 here is CASGTPQRELFF. CDR3 DNA sequence: TGTGCCAGCGGGACTCCCCAAAGGGAGCTGTTTTTT.

The chain recombines TRBV28 with TRBJ2-7; TRBD1 might be the D (5 bases). From germline, CDR1 is MDHEN and CDR2 SYDVKM. Trimming took off 2 bases at V and 9 bases at J, with 11 bases between the two ends. This CDR3 region has 12 residues. The CDR3 loop reads CASSLQGRPQYF. The CDR3 region has the DNA TGTGCCAGCAGTTTACAGGGAAGGCCGCAGTACTTC.

The rearrangement uses TRBV4-3 and TRBJ2-7; 9 nucleotides line up with TRBD1. The CDR3 sequence is 17 residues long. The V segment lost 0 bases and the J segment 2 bases; nucleotides outside the gene matches: 8. Germline CDR1 and CDR2: LGHNA and YSLEER. DNA of the CDR3: TGCGCCAGCAGCCAAGATCCCCCGGGACAGGGACCCTACGAGCAGTACTTC. Amino acids: CASSQDPPGQGPYEQYF.

The chain is built from TRBV28 and TRBJ2-7; TRBD2 agrees at 8 bases. V lost 6 bases to trimming and J lost 0 bases; unmatched junction nucleotides: 7. This CDR3 has 15 amino acids. CDR1 is MDHEN, CDR2 SYDVKM, per germline. The CDR3 DNA follows: TGTGCCAGCAGCCCAGCGGGGGTGAGCTCCTACGAGCAGTACTTC. Translation gives CASSPAGVSSYEQYF.

The chain uses TRBV7-8 and TRBJ2-7; 11 bases agree with TRBD1. J was trimmed by 4 bases and V by 0 bases; bases with no gene match: 8. The CDR3 spans 17 residues. In germline, CDR1 is SGHVS, CDR2 FQNEAQ. CDR3 region: CASSLALGQGDLYEQYF. The CDR3 DNA follows: TGTGCCAGCAGCTTAGCGCTGGGACAGGGGGACTTGTACGAGCAGTACTTC. The full variable domain, with the rest looked up from reference TRBV7-8 and TRBJ2-7, is GAGVSQSPRYKVAKRGQDVALRCDPISGHVSLFWYQQALGQGPEFLTYFQNEAQLDKSGLPSDRFFAERPEGSVSTLKIQRTQQEDSAVYLCASSLALGQGDLYEQYFGPGTRLTVT.

The chain employs TRBV2 and TRBJ2-2; D may be TRBD1 (5 bases). The V end lost 6 bases, the J end lost 0 bases, and 11 bases lay between the germline ends. CDR3 length: 15 amino acids. Germline loops: CDR1 SNHLY, CDR2 FYNNEI. DNA for the CDR3: TGTGCCAGCAGGGCAGGGTTTTCGAACACCGGGGAGCTGTTTTTT. Translated, it gives CASRAGFSNTGELFF.

The count of this clone is one. The chain joins TRBV4-1 to TRBJ2-2; no definite D call. Trimming removed 0 bases at V and 1 base at J, with 6 bases between. From germline, CDR1 is MGHRA and CDR2 YSYEKL. The CDR3 covers 15 residues. The CDR3 DNA follows: TGCGCCAGCAGCCAAGATCCCGGGAACACCGGGGAGCTGTTTTTT. This encodes CASSQDPGNTGELFF.

This rearrangement joins TRBV6-6 to TRBJ1-3; 8 bases are a match to TRBD1. Germline V lookup: CDR1 MNHNY, CDR2 SVGAGI (reference sequence). The CDR3 has 15 residues. J lost 4 bases, V lost 5 bases, and 7 bases had no gene match. The CDR3 DNA is TGTGCCAGCAGTCCTACAGGGGGTCACGGAAACACCATATATTTT. Translation: CASSPTGGHGNTIYF.

V gene TRBV2 combines with J gene TRBJ1-4, with D possibly TRBD1 on 5 matching bases. In germline, CDR1 is SNHLY, CDR2 FYNNEI. The V gene lost 6 bases and the J gene lost 8 bases, with 16 bases spanning the gap. The CDR3 extends over 14 amino acids. CDR3 DNA sequence: TGTGCCAGCAGCGGCGACAGACTTCTGGAAAAACTGTTTTTT. It translates to CASSGDRLLEKLFF. The complete variable domain, with remaining parts taken from reference TRBV2 and TRBJ1-4, reads EPEVTQTPSHQVTQMGQEVILRCVPISNHLYFYWYRQILGQKVEFLVSFYNNEISEKSEIFDDQFSVERPDGSNFTLKIRSTKLEDSAMYFCASSGDRLLEKLFFGSGTQLSVL.

V is TRBV10-2 and J is TRBJ1-1; D gene unclear. The CDR3 has 18 residues. V lost 0 bases and J 0 bases, leaving 17 bases between the germline ends. Germline-derived CDR1 and CDR2 are WSHSY and SAAADI. The CDR3 here is CASSESGVTWALNTEAFF. DNA for the CDR3: TGCGCCAGCAGTGAGTCGGGAGTGACTTGGGCACTGAACACTGAAGCTTTCTTT.

The chain employs TRBV27 and TRBJ2-3, with 14 positions matching TRBD2. Trimming removed 3 bases from V and 5 bases from J; junction bases left unmatched: 7. Per the germline V gene, CDR1 is MNHEY and CDR2 is SMNVEV (reference sequence). The CDR3 runs to 17 residues. The DNA for the CDR3 is TGTGCCAGCAGTTTCCTGACTAGCGGGAGGGCCGGAGATACGCAGTATTTT. Translated, it gives CASSFLTSGRAGDTQYF.

The rearrangement uses TRBV28 and TRBJ2-7, with D hard to call. The V gene's germline CDR1 is MDHEN and CDR2 SYDVKM. V was clipped by 7 bases and J by 2 bases, with 9 bases between them. The CDR3 spans 12 residues. The CDR3 region has the DNA TGTGCCAGCACCGACTTACCCTACGAGCAGTACTTC. This encodes CASTDLPYEQYF.

The chain recombines TRBV29-1 with TRBJ2-7; D is possibly TRBD1 (5 bases). CDR1 and CDR2 from the germline V gene are SQVTM and ANQGSEA. There are 12 residues in the CDR3. The V and J ends lost 7 bases and 7 bases respectively, with 17 bases between them. The CDR3 loop is CSASPGRREQYF. The CDR3 nucleotides are TGCAGCGCCTCACCAGGGCGGCGGGAGCAGTACTTC.

The chain recombines TRBV5-1 with TRBJ1-6; D not resolved. The CDR3 runs to 17 residues. Per the germline V gene, CDR1 is SGHRS and CDR2 is YFSETQ. With 0 bases removed from V and 0 bases from J, the gap between germline ends came to 10 bases. The CDR3: CASSLENSYSYNSPLHF. In DNA form, the CDR3 reads TGCGCCAGCAGCTTGGAAAACTCTTACTCCTATAATTCACCCCTCCACTTT.

The chain uses TRBV5-1 and TRBJ2-1; the D gene is possibly TRBD1 (7 bases). Germline CDR1 and CDR2: SGHRS and YFSETQ. V lost 4 bases and J 6 bases, leaving 20 bases between the germline ends. This CDR3 comprises 16 residues. As DNA, the CDR3 is TGCGCCAGCAGCGCCAGAAGGAGGGGGCTTTTCAATGAGCAGTTCTTC. This encodes CASSARRRGLFNEQFF.

The rearrangement links TRBV28 to TRBJ1-4, with a weak D call TRBD1 (5 bases). The length of the CDR3 is 15 residues. Per germline, CDR1 MDHEN and CDR2 SYDVKM. Trimming removed 6 bases at V and 6 bases at J, with 17 bases between. Here the CDR3 DNA reads TGTGCCAGCAGCACGGCTGGGGGAGGGGATGAAAAACTGTTTTTT. Amino acids: CASSTAGGGDEKLFF.

The chain is built from TRBV5-1 and TRBJ2-7; unclear D gene. The germline V and J ends were trimmed by 4 bases and 1 base, with 9 bases remaining between them. The germline CDR1 and CDR2 sequences are SGHRS and YFSETQ. The CDR3 has 13 residues. The CDR3 is CASSNSLSYEQYF. DNA of the CDR3: TGCGCCAGCAGCAACAGTCTTTCCTACGAGCAGTACTTC.

In DNA, the CDR3 is TGTGCCAGCAGCTTATCGGGGAGCTCCTACGAGCAGTACTTC. Its translation is CASSLSGSSYEQYF. This chain links TRBV5-4 with TRBJ2-7; D may be TRBD2 (5 bases). With 2 bases removed from V and 0 bases from J, the gap between germline ends came to 9 bases. CDR1 is SGHNT and CDR2 is YYREEE in the germline V gene (reference sequence). The CDR3 totals 14 residues.